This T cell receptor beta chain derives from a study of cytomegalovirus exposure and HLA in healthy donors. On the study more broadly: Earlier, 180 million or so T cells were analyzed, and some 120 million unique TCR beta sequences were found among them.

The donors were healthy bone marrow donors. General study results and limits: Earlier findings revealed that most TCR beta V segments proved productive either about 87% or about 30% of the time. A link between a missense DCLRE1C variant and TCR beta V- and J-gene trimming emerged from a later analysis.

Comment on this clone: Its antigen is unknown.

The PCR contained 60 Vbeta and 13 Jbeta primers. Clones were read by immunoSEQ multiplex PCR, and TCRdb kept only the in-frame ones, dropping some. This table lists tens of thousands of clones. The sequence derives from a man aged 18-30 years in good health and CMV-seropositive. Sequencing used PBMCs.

CDR3 sequence: CAISEGVETQYF. CDR3 nucleotides: TGTGCCATCAGTGAAGGGGTAGAGACCCAGTACTTC. This chain connects TRBV10-3 to TRBJ2-5, with D possibly matching TRBD1 (5 bases). The V gene's germline CDR1 is ENHRY and CDR2 SYGVKD. V lost 3 bases, J lost 4 bases, and 6 bases lay in between. CDR3 length: 12 amino acids.